This passage covers 26 T cell receptor beta chains from one sample sequenced in a study of cytomegalovirus exposure and HLA in healthy donors (dated by TCRdb to about 2017). The method was the immunoSEQ multiplex PCR assay. For the multiplex PCR, a mixture combining 60 forward primers for TCR Vbeta segments and 13 reverse primers for TCR Jbeta segments was used. In its TCRdb copy, this immuneACCESS table keeps in-frame sequences only and misses some clones. Where compared with another copy, unresolved V genes explain less than half of these, and the others have no known cause. For this sample there are about 120,000 clones; roughly 10% appear just once. The top ten clones comprise just over 4.5% of the sample. Sequencing was carried out using PBMCs. Source of these receptors: a woman younger than 35 in good health and CMV-seropositive.

This chain links TRBV4-2 with TRBJ2-7, with unresolved D. Trimming took off 0 bases at V and 0 bases at J, with 6 bases between the two ends. The CDR3 has 14 amino acids. Germline lookup yields CDR1 LGHNA and CDR2 YNFKEQ. This CDR3 reads CASSQDSLSYEQYF. In DNA, the CDR3 is TGTGCCAGCAGCCAAGATAGCCTCTCCTACGAGCAGTACTTC.

This clone showed up just a few times. The chain uses TRBV7-9 and TRBJ1-6, with D tentatively TRBD1 (6 bases). In germline, CDR1 is SEHNR, CDR2 FQNEAQ (reference sequence). The CDR3 totals 17 residues. The ends were cut back, 7 bases at V and 2 bases at J, with 18 bases in the middle. This CDR3 reads CASTLALGGPYNSPLHF. For the CDR3, the DNA is TGTGCCAGCACCCTAGCCTTAGGGGGTCCCTATAATTCACCCCTCCACTTT. The variable domain in full, with the rest retrieved from reference TRBV7-9 and TRBJ1-6, is DTGVSQNPRHKITKRGQNVTFRCDPISEHNRLYWYRQTLGQGPEFLTYFQNEAQLEKSRLLSDRFSAERPKGSFSTLEIQRTEQGDSAMYLCASTLALGGPYNSPLHFGNGTRLTVT.

This rearrangement joins TRBV2 to TRBJ1-1; 7 nucleotides match TRBD1. The CDR3 spans 12 residues. Germline values: CDR1 SNHLY, CDR2 FYNNEI. V lost 10 bases to trimming and J lost 3 bases; unmatched junction nucleotides: 5. The CDR3 sequence is CAIHDRDTEAFF. DNA of the CDR3: TGTGCCATTCACGACAGGGACACTGAAGCTTTCTTT.

In its sample, this clone was seen a few times. This chain links TRBV19 with TRBJ2-7, with D perhaps matching TRBD1 (5 bases). Germline V lookup: CDR1 LNHDA, CDR2 SQIVND (reference sequence). V was trimmed by 9 bases and J by 3 bases, leaving 12 bases between them. CDR3 length: 12 residues. CDR3 protein: CASQGPHYEQYF. The CDR3 nucleotides are TGTGCCAGCCAGGGTCCGCACTACGAGCAGTACTTC.

The rearrangement uses TRBV5-1 and TRBJ2-3; 7 positions match TRBD2. The germline gives CDR1 SGHRS, CDR2 YFSETQ. Trimming at V came to 8 bases and at J to 6 bases, leaving 15 bases not matched to a gene. The CDR3 runs 15 residues. The CDR3: CASTPLTGGGDTQYF. The CDR3 bases are TGCGCCAGTACACCACTAACCGGCGGGGGTGATACGCAGTATTTT. The whole variable domain, filled in from reference TRBV5-1 and TRBJ2-3, reads KAGVTQTPRYLIKTRGQQVTLSCSPISGHRSVSWYQQTPGQGLQFLFEYFSETQRNKGNFPGRFSGRQFSNSRSEMNVSTLELGDSALYLCASTPLTGGGDTQYFGPGTRLTVL.

The chain couples TRBV5-6 to TRBJ2-1, with a weak D call TRBD2 (6 bases). Per the germline V gene, CDR1 is SGHDT and CDR2 is YYEEEE. V lost 0 bases and J lost 6, with 10 bases in between. This CDR3 has 14 amino acids. CDR3 protein: CASSLGLVPNEQFF. As DNA, the CDR3 is TGTGCCAGCAGCTTGGGACTAGTCCCCAATGAGCAGTTCTTC.

This clone has just a few counts. The rearrangement uses TRBV30 and TRBJ2-3, with unresolved D. Germline-derived CDR1 and CDR2 are GTSNPN and SVGIG (reference sequence). This CDR3 comprises 11 residues. The ends were cut back, 0 bases at V and 8 bases at J, with 6 bases in the middle. The CDR3 bases are TGTGCCTGGAGTGTACCGGGTACGCAGTATTTT. It is translated as CAWSVPGTQYF.

The chain has TRBV9 and TRBJ2-2, with a possible D match to TRBD2 (6 bases). The CDR3 spans 19 residues. Trimming removed 0 bases from V and 6 bases from J, with 24 bases in between. Germline V lookup: CDR1 SGDLS, CDR2 YYNGEE. The CDR3 DNA sequence: TGTGCCAGCAGCGTAGCTGACCCGGGACTGACATATGGGGCCGGGGAGCTGTTTTTT. Its translation: CASSVADPGLTYGAGELFF.

This clone turned up a few times. The V and J genes are TRBV5-6 and TRBJ2-1; 8 nucleotides line up with TRBD1. The J segment lost 2 bases and the V segment lost 0 bases, leaving 10 bases of the junction unmatched. This CDR3 is built from 18 residues. Germline loops: CDR1 SGHDT, CDR2 YYEEEE. CDR3 protein: CASSLGTGFSGAYNEQFF. For the CDR3, the DNA is TGTGCCAGCAGCTTGGGGACAGGGTTCTCCGGGGCCTACAATGAGCAGTTCTTC.

This clone has more than one count but fewer than ten. This chain links TRBV7-3 with TRBJ1-1; unclear D gene. Germline assignment: CDR1 SGHTA and CDR2 FQGTGA. Deletions cut 0 bases from V and 7 bases from J, with 9 bases between. The length of the CDR3 is 13 residues. The CDR3 region has the DNA TGTGCCAGCAGCTTAACGGGCCCAGGTGAAGCTTTCTTT. It translates to CASSLTGPGEAFF.

V gene TRBV12-5 combines with J gene TRBJ2-7; unclear D gene. The ends were cut back, 5 bases at V and 3 bases at J, with 5 bases in the middle. Per the germline V gene, CDR1 is LGHNT and CDR2 is FRNRAP. This CDR3 spans 11 amino acids. As DNA, the CDR3 is TGTGCTAGTGGTATCCTCTACGAGCAGTACTTC. Its protein is CASGILYEQYF.

In this sample, this clone turned up a few times. The chain is built from TRBV28 and TRBJ2-1; a possible D gene is TRBD1 (5 bases). The V gene lost 4 bases and the J gene lost 0 bases, with 13 bases spanning the gap. The germline V gene has CDR1 MDHEN and CDR2 SYDVKM. The CDR3 extends over 16 amino acids. The CDR3: CASSSAQVSSYNEQFF. In nucleotides, the CDR3 is TGTGCCAGCAGTTCCGCACAGGTCAGCTCCTACAATGAGCAGTTCTTC.

J is TRBJ1-1 and V is TRBV6-1, with TRBD1 as a possible D gene (6 bases). Germline assignment: CDR1 MNHNS and CDR2 SASEGT. Trimming took off 5 bases at V and 1 base at J, with 11 bases between the two ends. This CDR3 region has 14 residues. DNA for the CDR3: TGTGCCAGCAGTTTACAGGGTAGGAACACTGAAGCTTTCTTT. This gives the protein CASSLQGRNTEAFF.

The sample holds a few counts of this clone. This chain joins TRBV27 and TRBJ1-1; D unresolved. The ends were cut back, 9 bases at V and 0 bases at J, with 23 bases in the middle. CDR1 MNHEY and CDR2 SMNVEV come from the germline V gene (reference sequence). There are 17 residues in the CDR3. Here the CDR3 reads CASRSADSLSMNTEAFF. The CDR3, as DNA: TGTGCCAGTAGATCCGCGGACTCTCTGTCGATGAACACTGAAGCTTTCTTT.

The chain employs TRBV7-9 and TRBJ1-2, with D perhaps TRBD1 (5 bases). CDR1 and CDR2 (germline): SEHNR, FQNEAQ (reference sequence). Trimming took 2 bases from V and 5 from J, leaving 6 bases between them. The CDR3 covers 12 residues. CDR3 DNA sequence: TGTGCCAGCAGCTTACCAGGGTATGGCTACACCTTC. Protein: CASSLPGYGYTF.

The V gene is TRBV5-6, the J gene TRBJ2-7; D perhaps matches TRBD2 (5 bases). The CDR3 totals 12 residues. The ends were cut back, 4 bases at V and 5 bases at J, with 10 bases in the middle. Germline CDR1 and CDR2: SGHDT and YYEEEE. CDR3 loop: CASSQDFNEQYF. The CDR3 DNA reads as TGTGCCAGCAGCCAGGACTTTAACGAGCAGTACTTC.

This clone was counted between two and nine times. The rearrangement links TRBV21-1 to TRBJ2-7; the tabulated D call, TRBD1, remains unverified against the DNA. TRBV21-1 is annotated as a pseudogene. This CDR3 contains 14 residues. The CDR3 region is CASTQGGSPYEQYF. In DNA, the CDR3 is TGTGCCAGCACCCAGGGGGGCAGCCCCTACGAGCAGTACTTC.

This clone showed up just a few times. The chain employs TRBV7-6 and TRBJ2-7; 12 positions match TRBD2. The junction had 13 bases not matched to a gene; V was cut back by 5 bases and J by 2 bases. The CDR3 has 18 amino acids. Germline loops: CDR1 SGHVS, CDR2 FNYEAQ. The CDR3 DNA is TGTGCCAGCAGCCCGAGGCCCTCCCGGACTAGCGGGGCCTACGAGCAGTACTTC. This codes for CASSPRPSRTSGAYEQYF.

This clone came up a few times. The V and J genes are TRBV9 and TRBJ1-5; 8 bases match TRBD1. Germline CDR1 reads SGDLS; CDR2 reads YYNGEE. This CDR3 contains 14 residues. Losses at the gene ends were 3 bases for V and 8 bases for J; bases not matched to a gene: 7. The CDR3 nucleotides are TGTGCCAGCAGCGAAGGACAGGGTCGGGAGCCCCAGCATTTT. This gives the protein CASSEGQGREPQHF.

Only a few counts were recorded for this clone. V usage is TRBV27 and J usage is TRBJ2-3; no clear D. Germline-derived CDR1 and CDR2 are MNHEY and SMNVEV (reference sequence). V gave up 3 bases and J gave up 7 bases, with 11 bases separating them. CDR3 size: 13 residues. In DNA form, the CDR3 reads TGTGCCAGCAGTTTCCCGGGTTCTAATACGCAGTATTTT. Amino acid sequence: CASSFPGSNTQYF.

There are a few counts of this clone. J is TRBJ2-7 and V is TRBV7-9; D not resolved. CDR3 size: 13 residues. Germline-derived CDR1 and CDR2 are SEHNR and FQNEAQ (reference sequence). V was shortened by 8 bases and J by 3 bases, with 14 bases between the two germline ends. DNA of the CDR3: TGTGCCAGCGAGAATAGCTCCTTCTACGAGCAGTACTTC. Its translation is CASENSSFYEQYF.

In this sample, this clone turned up a few times. V is TRBV4-1 and J is TRBJ1-2; D might be TRBD1 (6 bases). Germline assignment: CDR1 MGHRA and CDR2 YSYEKL. Trimming shortened V by 0 bases and J by 8 bases, and 13 bases separated the two germline ends. The CDR3 consists of 14 residues. CDR3 sequence: CASSQDTQGGGYTF. The CDR3, as DNA: TGCGCCAGCAGCCAAGATACACAGGGTGGCGGCTACACCTTC.

This clone has just a few counts. The chain uses TRBV7-9 and TRBJ1-1; D not certain. The CDR3 length is 12 residues. The germline gives CDR1 SEHNR, CDR2 FQNEAQ (reference sequence). V was trimmed by 2 bases and J by 3 bases, leaving 4 bases between them. The CDR3 coding sequence is TGTGCCAGCAGCTTACAGGACACTGAAGCTTTCTTT. Translation gives CASSLQDTEAFF.

This clone was counted between two and nine times. The CDR3: CASSLVGGSSPYEQYF. CDR3 coding DNA: TGTGCCAGCAGCTTGGTAGGCGGGAGTAGTCCCTACGAGCAGTACTTC. This chain links TRBV5-4 with TRBJ2-5; 7 bases line up with TRBD2. The J call may be mistaken, given a closer DNA end match to TRBJ2-7. The CDR3 runs to 16 residues. CDR1 and CDR2 from the germline V gene are SGHNT and YYREEE (reference sequence).

V and J are TRBV15 and TRBJ2-1, with D tentatively TRBD2 (6 bases). Germline lookup yields CDR1 LNHNV and CDR2 YYDKDF (reference sequence). The CDR3 runs 13 residues. The V and J ends lost 8 bases and 7 bases respectively, with 15 bases between them. CDR3 protein: CATATGGWNEQFF. The CDR3 region has the DNA TGTGCCACCGCCACCGGAGGGTGGAATGAGCAGTTCTTC. Drawing the rest from reference TRBV15 and TRBJ2-1, the complete variable domain is DAMVIQNPRYQVTQFGKPVTLSCSQTLNHNVMYWYQQKSSQAPKLLFHYYDKDFNNEADTPDNFQSRRPNTSFCFLDIRSPGLGDTAMYLCATATGGWNEQFFGPGTRLTVL.

Remarks on this clone: The CDR3 does not close with the conserved phenylalanine or tryptophan, likely indicating a read error. The V gene is TRBV25-1, the J gene TRBJ1-1, with D unresolved. The length of the CDR3 is 13 residues. CDR1 and CDR2 from the germline V gene are MGHDK and SYGVNS. V was trimmed by 7 bases and J by 4 bases, leaving 13 bases between them. Here the CDR3 DNA reads TGTGCCAGCACAGTCACCCAGGCCACTGAAGCTTTCGTT. Amino acid sequence: CASTVTQATEAFV.